This is a list of T cell receptor beta chains from one sample in a study of blood T cell repertoires in COVID-19. Some clones are missing from TCRdb's copy, which holds only in-frame ones; the method was immunoSEQ multiplex PCR. The sample contains more than 75,000 clones, around 80% of which appear only once. The sequencing input was peripheral blood. The receptors shown here come from a woman of 80 years or more with active or convalescent COVID-19. Each CDR3 is given with its conserved first and last residue. D genes are given only for firm matches. Rows may omit the clone size; those that give it use once, few, many or a size class.

v_call,clone_size,j_call,d_call,cdr3_nt,cdr3_aa
TRBV9,.,TRBJ1-1,TRBD1,TGTGCCAGCAGCGCTTTACAGGGGTCCACTGAAGCTTTCTTT,CASSALQGSTEAFF
TRBV5-6,few,TRBJ1-5,.,TGTGCCAGCAGCTCAGGGAATCAGCCCCAGCATTTT,CASSSGNQPQHF
TRBV5-6,.,TRBJ2-6,.,TGTGCCAGCAGCCGCCGGGGCTCTGGGGCCAACGTCCTGACTTTC,CASSRRGSGANVLTF
TRBV3-1/TRBV3-2,.,TRBJ2-7,.,TGTGCCAGCAGCCAAGCGCGGCCGACAGCTCGTCCCTACGAGCAGTACTTC,CASSQARPTARPYEQYF
TRBV24-1,.,TRBJ1-2,.,TGTGCCACGGAGGGATCTAACTATGGCTACACCTTC,CATEGSNYGYTF
TRBV12-3/TRBV12-4,.,TRBJ1-5,.,TGTGCCAGCAGCCAGGACTATCAGCCCCAGCATTTT,CASSQDYQPQHF
TRBV14,.,TRBJ2-5,TRBD1,TGTGCCAGCAGCCTCCAGGGGGCGGTTTTTGGCCAGTACTTC,CASSLQGAVFGQYF
TRBV2,.,TRBJ2-3,TRBD2,TGTGCCAGCGGGACTAGCACTTATACGCAGTATTTT,CASGTSTYTQYF
TRBV7-2,.,TRBJ2-7,.,TGTGCCAGCAGCGCCGGACACTACGAGCAGTACTTC,CASSAGHYEQYF
TRBV28,few,TRBJ1-1,TRBD1,TGTGCCAGTTGGGACAGGACCACTGAAGCTTTCTTT,CASWDRTTEAFF
TRBV19,.,TRBJ1-3,.,TGTGCCAGTAGTCCGCGACGGAACCCTAGCTCTGGAAACACCATATATTTT,CASSPRRNPSSGNTIYF
TRBV7-9,.,TRBJ1-5,TRBD1,TGTGCCACTAAGAAGGGGGCAGGTCAGCCCCAGCATTTT,CATKKGAGQPQHF
TRBV3-1/TRBV3-2,.,TRBJ2-5,.,TGTGCCAGCAGCCAAGTGGGTAGCGGTGGGCGGGAGACCCAGTACTTC,CASSQVGSGGRETQYF
TRBV7-9,.,TRBJ2-4,.,TGTGCCAGCAGCTCCCTAGACGTTCAGTACTTC,CASSSLDVQYF
TRBV24-1,.,TRBJ1-2,TRBD1,TGTGCCACCAGTCGGAGGACAGGGGATGGCTACACCTTC,CATSRRTGDGYTF
TRBV3-1/TRBV3-2,.,TRBJ2-2,.,TGTGCCAGCAGCCAAGACTACGGGGAGCTGTTTTTT,CASSQDYGELFF
TRBV11-1,.,TRBJ1-1,TRBD1,TGTGCCAGCAGCCCCGGGACAGGGGATTACACTGAAGCTTTCTTT,CASSPGTGDYTEAFF
TRBV6-1,few,TRBJ1-1,.,TGTGCCAGCAGTGAACCCTTTCCTATGAACACTGAAGCTTTCTTT,CASSEPFPMNTEAFF
TRBV19,.,TRBJ2-7,.,TGTGCCAGTAGTATAGCCCTGGACAGAACCAGCTCCTACGAGCAGTACTTC,CASSIALDRTSSYEQYF
TRBV28,.,TRBJ2-7,.,TGTGCCAGCAGTTTGCGCGCAGGGCTCTACGAGCAGTACTTC,CASSLRAGLYEQYF
TRBV29-1,.,TRBJ1-6,.,TGCAGCGTTGATGACGGAGGCGGGTCACCCCTCCACTTT,CSVDDGGGSPLHF
TRBV11-3,.,TRBJ2-3,TRBD2,TGTGCCAGCAGCAGGGCGGGAGGGATAGATACGCAGTATTTT,CASSRAGGIDTQYF
TRBV10-3,.,TRBJ2-2,TRBD2,TGTGCCATCAGTGAGGGGCTAGCGGCGAACACCGGGGAGCTGTTTTTT,CAISEGLAANTGELFF
TRBV18,.,TRBJ1-2,.,TGTGCCAGCTCACCTGTCGATCTAACGGGGGGCTACACCTTC,CASSPVDLTGGYTF
TRBV6-2/TRBV6-3,once,TRBJ2-7,TRBD2,TGTGCCAGCAGTTATAGCGGGAGTTCGGTCAGATACGAGCAGTACTTC,CASSYSGSSVRYEQYF
TRBV5-1,.,TRBJ2-7,TRBD2,TGCGCCAGCAGCTTGGAACTAGCGGGCTCCTACGAGCAGTACTTC,CASSLELAGSYEQYF
TRBV19,.,TRBJ2-1,TRBD2,TGTGCCAGTAGTCGAGCGGGGGGGCCGTACAATGAGCAGTTCTTC,CASSRAGGPYNEQFF
TRBV19,.,TRBJ1-1,.,TGTGCCAGTAATCAGGACAGCACGAACACTGAAGCTTTCTTT,CASNQDSTNTEAFF
TRBV18,.,TRBJ1-1,.,TGTGCCAGCTCACCACAGCGGGGAAAGTTGAACACTGAAGCTTTCTTT,CASSPQRGKLNTEAFF
TRBV7-2,.,TRBJ2-7,TRBD1,TGTGCCAGCAGCTCATCCGGGACAGACGAGCAGTACTTC,CASSSSGTDEQYF
TRBV6-2/TRBV6-3,.,TRBJ1-6,.,TGTGCCAGCAGTTACGAGGGTAATTCACCCCTCCACTTT,CASSYEGNSPLHF
TRBV7-8,.,TRBJ1-1,.,TGTGCCAGCAGCCCCATAACAGGTGAAGCTTTCTTT,CASSPITGEAFF
TRBV3-1/TRBV3-2,.,TRBJ2-5,TRBD1,TGTGCCAGCAGCCAAGTTCCAGGGGGCGCAGAGACCCAGTACTTC,CASSQVPGGAETQYF
TRBV9,.,TRBJ1-3,TRBD1,TGTGCCAGCAGCGTAGCGACAGGGGGCTCTTTCGGAAACACCATATATTTT,CASSVATGGSFGNTIYF
TRBV27,.,TRBJ2-2,TRBD2,TGTGCCAGCAGTTCTGGACTAGCGGGAGTAACCGGGGAGCTGTTTTTT,CASSSGLAGVTGELFF
TRBV7-9,.,TRBJ1-1,.,TGTGCCAGCAGCCCTCAGGACACCCCGAACACTGAAGCTTTCTTT,CASSPQDTPNTEAFF
TRBV28,.,TRBJ1-3,.,TGTGCCAGCAGTCTTCCGGACGGGGGGGTATATTTT,CASSLPDGGVYF
TRBV30,.,TRBJ1-3,.,TGTGCCTGGAGTGTTGGGGGGGGCTCTGGAAACACCATATATTTT,CAWSVGGGSGNTIYF
TRBV2,.,TRBJ1-4,TRBD1,TGTGCCAGCAGTCCCGGGACAGGGAATGAAAAACTGTTTTTT,CASSPGTGNEKLFF
TRBV3-1/TRBV3-2,.,TRBJ1-2,.,TGTGCCAGCAGCCAATATAGTGGCTACACCTTC,CASSQYSGYTF
TRBV11-1,.,TRBJ2-3,TRBD2,TGTGCCAGCAGCCCCGTCCCGGGACTAGGCGCAGATACGCAGTATTTT,CASSPVPGLGADTQYF
TRBV28,.,TRBJ2-7,.,TGTGCCAGCAGCCTATCAGGGGTCCACGAGCAGTACTTC,CASSLSGVHEQYF
TRBV4-2,few,TRBJ2-1,TRBD2,TGTGCCAGCCAAACTAGCGGGAGTAGGGATGAGCAGTTCTTC,CASQTSGSRDEQFF
TRBV30,few,TRBJ2-2,.,TGTGCCTGGAGTGTACCGAGGTTCGGGGAGCTGTTTTTT,CAWSVPRFGELFF
TRBV19,.,TRBJ1-6,.,TGTGCCAGTAGTCTCCAGGGTGGATCACCCCTCCACTTT,CASSLQGGSPLHF
TRBV9,.,TRBJ2-3,TRBD2,TGTGCCAGCAGCGTAGTTAGCGGGTCCGGTACGCAGTATTTT,CASSVVSGSGTQYF
TRBV6-5,.,TRBJ2-1,TRBD1,TGTGCCACCTGGACAGGGGCCAACAATGAGCAGTTCTTC,CATWTGANNEQFF
TRBV19,.,TRBJ2-7,.,TGTGCCAGTAACCTTGCGCACGGAGCCTACGAGCAGTACTTC,CASNLAHGAYEQYF
TRBV7-2,.,TRBJ2-7,.,TGTGCCAGCAGCTTTAAACCGCCGGGACAAAGCTCCTACGAGCAGTACTTC,CASSFKPPGQSSYEQYF
TRBV6-2/TRBV6-3,.,TRBJ2-3,.,TGTGCCAGCAGTCGAGGCGGGCCCCACCAGTATTTT,CASSRGGPHQYF
TRBV12-2,.,TRBJ2-5,.,TGTGCAAGTCGCTTAGAGCCCTCCTATGAGACCCAGTACTTC,CASRLEPSYETQYF
TRBV29-1,.,TRBJ2-3,TRBD2,TGCAGCGTTGAATCCCTAGCGGGGTCAACCGATACGCAGTATTTT,CSVESLAGSTDTQYF